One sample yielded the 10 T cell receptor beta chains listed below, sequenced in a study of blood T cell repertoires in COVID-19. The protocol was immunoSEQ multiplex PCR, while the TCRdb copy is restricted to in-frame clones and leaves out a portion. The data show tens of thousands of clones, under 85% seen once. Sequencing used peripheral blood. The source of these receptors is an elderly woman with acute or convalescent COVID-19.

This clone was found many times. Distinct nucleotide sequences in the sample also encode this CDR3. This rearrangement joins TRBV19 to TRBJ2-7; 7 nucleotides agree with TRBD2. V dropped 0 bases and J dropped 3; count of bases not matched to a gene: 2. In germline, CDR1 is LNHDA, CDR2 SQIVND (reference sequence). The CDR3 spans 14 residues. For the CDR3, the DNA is TGTGCCAGTAGTATAGAGGGGGAGGGCTACGAGCAGTACTTC. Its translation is CASSIEGEGYEQYF.

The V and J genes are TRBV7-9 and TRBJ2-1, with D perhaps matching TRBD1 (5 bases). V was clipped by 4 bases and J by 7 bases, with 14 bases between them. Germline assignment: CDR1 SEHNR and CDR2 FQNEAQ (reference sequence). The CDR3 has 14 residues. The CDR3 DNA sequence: TGTGCCAGCAGCTCAGGGAAGGAGAGGAATGAGCAGTTCTTC. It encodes CASSSGKERNEQFF.

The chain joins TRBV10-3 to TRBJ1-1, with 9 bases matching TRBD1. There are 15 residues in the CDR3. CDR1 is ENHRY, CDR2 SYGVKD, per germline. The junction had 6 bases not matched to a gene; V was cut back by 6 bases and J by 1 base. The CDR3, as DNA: TGTGCCATCAGGGGAACAGGGGGCGGGAACACTGAAGCTTTCTTT. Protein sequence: CAIRGTGGGNTEAFF.

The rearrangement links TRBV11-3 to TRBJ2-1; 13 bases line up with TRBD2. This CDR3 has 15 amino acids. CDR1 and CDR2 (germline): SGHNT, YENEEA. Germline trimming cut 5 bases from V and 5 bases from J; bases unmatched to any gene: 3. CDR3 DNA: TGTGCCAGCAGCCTGGGACTAGCGGGGAACAATGAGCAGTTCTTC. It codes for CASSLGLAGNNEQFF. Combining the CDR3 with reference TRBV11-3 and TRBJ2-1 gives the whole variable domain EAGVVQSPRYKIIEKKQPVAFWCNPISGHNTLYWYLQNLGQGPELLIRYENEEAVDDSQLPKDRFSAERLKGVDSTLKIQPAELGDSAVYLCASSLGLAGNNEQFFGPGTRLTVL.

The chain's CDR3 is CAWIGRRGATANYGYTF. Here the CDR3 DNA reads TGTGCCTGGATTGGCAGGCGGGGGGCGACCGCTAACTATGGCTACACCTTC. The chain carries TRBV30 and TRBJ1-2, with a tentative D call TRBD1 (6 bases). Per germline, CDR1 GTSNPN and CDR2 SVGIG (reference sequence). Trimming stripped 4 bases from V and 0 bases from J, with 21 bases between. The CDR3 is 17 amino acids.

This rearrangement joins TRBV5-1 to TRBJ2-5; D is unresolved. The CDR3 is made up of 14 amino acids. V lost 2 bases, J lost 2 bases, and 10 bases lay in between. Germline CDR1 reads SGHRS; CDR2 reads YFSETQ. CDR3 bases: TGCGCCAGCAGCTTCGCCCGAGCTCAAGAGACCCAGTACTTC. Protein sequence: CASSFARAQETQYF.

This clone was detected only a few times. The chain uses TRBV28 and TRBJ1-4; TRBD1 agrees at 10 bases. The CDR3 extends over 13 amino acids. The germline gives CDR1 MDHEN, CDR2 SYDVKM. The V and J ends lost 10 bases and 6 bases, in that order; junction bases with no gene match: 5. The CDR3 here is CATGTGADEKLFF. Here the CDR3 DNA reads TGTGCCACCGGGACAGGGGCTGATGAAAAACTGTTTTTT.

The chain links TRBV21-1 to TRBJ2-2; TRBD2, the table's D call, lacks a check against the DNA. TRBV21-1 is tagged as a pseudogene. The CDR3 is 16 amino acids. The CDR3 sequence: CASSKLECSNTGELFF. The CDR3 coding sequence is TGTGCCAGCAGCAAACTGGAGTGCTCGAACACCGGGGAGCTGTTTTTT.

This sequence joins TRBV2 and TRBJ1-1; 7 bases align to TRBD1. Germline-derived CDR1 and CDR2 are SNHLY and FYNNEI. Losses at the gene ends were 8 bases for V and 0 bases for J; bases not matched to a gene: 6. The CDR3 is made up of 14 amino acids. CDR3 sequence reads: CASSLDRLNTEAFF. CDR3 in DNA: TGTGCCAGCTCCCTGGACAGGTTGAACACTGAAGCTTTCTTT.

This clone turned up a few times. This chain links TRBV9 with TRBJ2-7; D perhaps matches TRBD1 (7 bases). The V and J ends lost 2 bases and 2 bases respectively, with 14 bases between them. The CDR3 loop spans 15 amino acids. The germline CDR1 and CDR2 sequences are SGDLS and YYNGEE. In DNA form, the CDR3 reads TGTGCCAGCAGCGTCGGCGGGACAGCTACCTACGAGCAGTACTTC. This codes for CASSVGGTATYEQYF.